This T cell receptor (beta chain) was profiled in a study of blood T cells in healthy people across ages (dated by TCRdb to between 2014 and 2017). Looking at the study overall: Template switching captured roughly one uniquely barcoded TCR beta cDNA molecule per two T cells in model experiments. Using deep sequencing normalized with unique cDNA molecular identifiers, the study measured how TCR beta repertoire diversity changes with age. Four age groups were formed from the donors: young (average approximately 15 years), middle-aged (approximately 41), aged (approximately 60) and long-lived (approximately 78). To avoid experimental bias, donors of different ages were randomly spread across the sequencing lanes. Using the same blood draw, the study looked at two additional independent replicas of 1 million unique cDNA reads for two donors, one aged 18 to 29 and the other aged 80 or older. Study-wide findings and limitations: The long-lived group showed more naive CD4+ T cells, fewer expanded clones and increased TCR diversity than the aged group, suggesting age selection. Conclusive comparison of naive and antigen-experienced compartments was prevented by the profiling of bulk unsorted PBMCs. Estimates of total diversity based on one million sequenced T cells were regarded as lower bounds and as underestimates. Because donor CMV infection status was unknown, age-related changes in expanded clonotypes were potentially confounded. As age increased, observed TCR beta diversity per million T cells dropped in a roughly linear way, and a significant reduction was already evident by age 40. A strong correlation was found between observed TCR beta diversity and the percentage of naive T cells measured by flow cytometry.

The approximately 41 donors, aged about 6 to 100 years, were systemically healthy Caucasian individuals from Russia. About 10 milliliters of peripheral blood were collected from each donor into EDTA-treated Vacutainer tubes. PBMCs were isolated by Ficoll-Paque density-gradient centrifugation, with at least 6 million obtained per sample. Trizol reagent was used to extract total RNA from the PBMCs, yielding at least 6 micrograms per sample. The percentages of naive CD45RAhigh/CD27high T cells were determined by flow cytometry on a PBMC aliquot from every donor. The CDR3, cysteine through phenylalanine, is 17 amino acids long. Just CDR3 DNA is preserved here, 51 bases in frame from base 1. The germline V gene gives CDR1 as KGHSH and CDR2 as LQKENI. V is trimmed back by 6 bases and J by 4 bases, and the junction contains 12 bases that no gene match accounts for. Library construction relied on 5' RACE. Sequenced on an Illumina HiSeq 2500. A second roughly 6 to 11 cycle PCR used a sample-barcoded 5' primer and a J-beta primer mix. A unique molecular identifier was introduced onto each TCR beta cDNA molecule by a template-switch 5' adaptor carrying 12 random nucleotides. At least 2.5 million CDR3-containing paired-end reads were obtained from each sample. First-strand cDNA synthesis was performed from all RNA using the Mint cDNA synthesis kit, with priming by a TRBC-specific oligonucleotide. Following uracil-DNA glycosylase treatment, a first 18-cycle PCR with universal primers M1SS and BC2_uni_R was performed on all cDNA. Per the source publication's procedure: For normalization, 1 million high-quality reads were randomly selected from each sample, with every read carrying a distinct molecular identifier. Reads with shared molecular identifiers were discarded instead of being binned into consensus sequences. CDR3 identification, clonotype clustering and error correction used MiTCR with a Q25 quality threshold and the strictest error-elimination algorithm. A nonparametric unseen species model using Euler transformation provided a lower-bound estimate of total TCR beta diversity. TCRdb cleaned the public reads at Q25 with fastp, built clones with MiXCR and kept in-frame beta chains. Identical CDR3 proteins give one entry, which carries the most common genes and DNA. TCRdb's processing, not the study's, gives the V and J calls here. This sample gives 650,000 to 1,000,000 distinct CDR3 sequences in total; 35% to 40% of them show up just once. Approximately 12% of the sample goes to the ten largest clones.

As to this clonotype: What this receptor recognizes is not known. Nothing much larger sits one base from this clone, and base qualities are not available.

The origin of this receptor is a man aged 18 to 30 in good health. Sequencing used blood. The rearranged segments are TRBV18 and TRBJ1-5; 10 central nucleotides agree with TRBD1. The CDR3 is CASSPTFRDRGNQPQHF. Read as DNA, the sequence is TGTGCCAGCTCGCCTACGTTCCGGGACAGGGGAAATCAGCCCCAGCATTTT.